These 14 T cell receptor beta chains originate from one sample sequenced in a study of tumor-infiltrating lymphocytes in primary liver carcinoma. It was from around 20-30 mg of unsorted bulk tissue that RNA and DNA were co-extracted. Production of TCR beta cDNA used around 0.45 ug total RNA together with a constant-region primer. Three-round nested multiplex PCR performed with slightly modified ARM-PCR produced the TCR beta libraries. The study ran its first two PCR rounds for 9 to 10 cycles each, using TRBV1-TRBV30 forward primers and a C-beta reverse primer. Each CDR3 protein gets one entry after TCRdb re-called the multiplex PCR reads with MiXCR. The repertoire holds tens of thousands of distinct CDR3 sequences, with around 70% as singletons. Source material: liver tumor tissue from sampling region 1. Subset noted: tumor region T1, superior pole. These receptors all come from a man aged 35 to 55 with primary liver carcinoma and hepatitis B virus infection.

Concerning this clonotype: Because the CDR3 is missing its conserved closing phenylalanine or tryptophan, this is likely a read error. J is TRBJ2-1 and V is TRBV29-1; a weak D match, TRBD2 (5 bases). Per germline, CDR1 SQVTM and CDR2 ANQGSEA. The CDR3 loop spans 13 amino acids. The DNA of the CDR3 is TGTAGCGTTCCACTGCCCCTGAGCAATGAGCAGTTCTCC. Its protein is CSVPLPLSNEQFS.

Remarks on this clonotype: At one end, the junction sequence differs from germline, possibly due to a read error. V gene TRBV29-1 combines with J gene TRBJ2-6; 7 bases are shared with TRBD1. This CDR3 is 16 amino acids long. CDR1 and CDR2 from the germline V gene are SQVTM and ANQGSEA. The CDR3 protein is CSVSGTVSSGANVQTF. The CDR3 nucleotides read TGCAGCGTTTCCGGGACAGTAAGCTCTGGGGCCAACGTCCAGACTTTC.

Concerning this clonotype itself: At one end the junction does not follow the germline gene, possibly because of a read error. DNA for the CDR3: TGCGCCAGCAGTTTGGGCAGGTTCGACTACTACGAGCAGTACTTC. This gives the protein CASSLGRFDYYEQYF. The chain joins TRBV6-2 or TRBV6-3 to TRBJ2-7; a weak D match, TRBD2 (5 bases). The CDR3 is 15 amino acids. Germline CDR1 reads MNHEY; CDR2 reads SVGEGT.

This rearrangement joins TRBV20-1 to TRBJ2-3; D not resolved. Germline values: CDR1 DFQATT, CDR2 SNEGSKA (reference sequence). Trimming took off 0 bases at V and 2 bases at J, with 15 bases between the two ends. The length of the CDR3 is 16 residues. CDR3 residues: CSARDRVRGSTDTQYF. The DNA of the CDR3 is TGCAGTGCTAGAGATCGAGTTCGAGGTTCCACAGATACGCAGTATTTT.

Of note for this clonotype: At one boundary the junction diverges from the germline segment, which might be a read error. In DNA form, the CDR3 reads TGTACCAGCAGTCCATGGACGGGGGACCGCCCCTACGAACAGTACTTC. Protein product: CTSSPWTGDRPYEQYF. The chain carries TRBV6-5 and TRBJ2-7, with D maybe TRBD2 (6 bases). The CDR3 has 16 residues. Per the germline V gene, CDR1 is MNHEY and CDR2 is SVGAGI.

For this clonotype: One end of the junction is discordant with germline, which a read error may explain. The chain joins TRBV12-3 or TRBV12-4 to TRBJ1-2; D is perhaps TRBD1 (5 bases). This CDR3 has 13 residues. Written as DNA, the CDR3 is TGTACCAGCAGCAGACAGTTTAACTATGGCTACACCTTC. As protein: CTSSRQFNYGYTF.

As to this clonotype: One end of the junction fails to match germline, which may point to a read error. The chain is built from TRBV11-2 and TRBJ1-1; 12 bases line up with TRBD1. This CDR3 is built from 18 residues. Per germline, CDR1 SGHAT and CDR2 FQNNGV. CDR3 in amino acids: CASSLDGDRGHRYTEAFF. CDR3 DNA: TGTGCCAGCAGCTTAGATGGGGACAGGGGGCACAGGTACACCGAAGCTTTCTTT.

J is TRBJ1-5 and V is TRBV28, with D possibly matching TRBD2 (6 bases). The end of the DNA is better explained by TRBJ2-3, so the J call may be wrong. Germline CDR1 is MDHEN and CDR2 is SYDVKM. The CDR3 has 15 amino acids. The CDR3, as DNA: TGTGCCAGCAGGCCCGGGGGAGCTAGCAATCAGCCCCAGTATTTT. Translating gives CASRPGGASNQPQYF.

J is TRBJ2-1 and V is TRBV6-1; the D gene is possibly TRBD1 (6 bases). Germline CDR1 and CDR2: MNHNS and SASEGT. This CDR3 contains 15 residues. In DNA form, the CDR3 reads TGTGCAGGCAGTGTTCACAGGGCCCCTTCCAATGAGCAGTTCTTC. It specifies CAGSVHRAPSNEQFF.

On this clonotype: At one end, the junction sequence differs from germline, possibly due to a read error. The genes are TRBV6-1 and TRBJ2-7, with TRBD1 identical over 7 bases. The germline gives CDR1 MNHNS, CDR2 SASEGT. The CDR3 totals 14 residues. DNA for the CDR3: TGTGCCAGCAGTATCGGGACAGAATTTCACGAGCAGTATTTC. Residues: CASSIGTEFHEQYF.

This clonotype appeared once. Relative to the germline gene, one junction end is altered; a read error may explain this. The chain employs TRBV11-2 and TRBJ2-6; a possible D gene is TRBD1 (5 bases). CDR3 size: 18 residues. Per the germline V gene, CDR1 is SGHAT and CDR2 is FQNNGV. This CDR3 is CACSLSRTQRGGANVLAF. As DNA, the CDR3 is TGTGCGTGCAGCCTTTCCCGGACACAAAGAGGTGGGGCCAACGTCCTGGCTTTC. The variable domain in full, completed from reference TRBV11-2 and TRBJ2-6, reads EAGVAQSPRYKIIEKRQSVAFWCNPISGHATLYWYQQILGQGPKLLIQFQNNGVVDDSQLPKDRFSAERLKGVDSTLKIQPAKLEDSAVYLCACSLSRTQRGGANVLAFGAGSRLTVL.

Turning to this clonotype: A much larger clone is a single base away; this may be a read error. The rearrangement links TRBV5-1 to TRBJ1-1; possibly TRBD1 for D (5 bases). Germline-derived CDR1 and CDR2 are SGHRS and YFSETQ. The CDR3 is 14 residues long. The CDR3 loop reads CVSSALEGRGEAFF. The CDR3 DNA sequence: TGCGTCAGCAGCGCCTTGGAGGGTAGGGGTGAAGCTTTCTTT. Filled out from reference TRBV5-1 and TRBJ1-1, the complete variable domain reads KAGVTQTPRYLIKTRGQQVTLSCSPISGHRSVSWYQQTPGQGLQFLFEYFSETQRNKGNFPGRFSGRQFSNSRSEMNVSTLELGDSALYLCVSSALEGRGEAFFGQGTRLTVV.

In regard to this clonotype: Relative to the germline gene, one junction end is altered; a read error may explain this. The genes are TRBV12-3 or TRBV12-4 and TRBJ2-2; D is undetermined. The CDR3 totals 14 residues. DNA for the CDR3: TGTGCCAGTAGTTTCGGTGCGTACATCGGGGAGCTGTTTTTT. Amino acids: CASSFGAYIGELFF.

This clonotype was seen at least ten times. The genes are TRBV14 and TRBJ2-1; D ambiguous. The CDR3 sequence is 13 residues long. Germline V gene sequence: CDR1 SGHDN, CDR2 FVKESK. The germline V and J ends were trimmed by 1 base and 5 bases, with 6 bases remaining between them. This CDR3 is CASSQGPNNEQFF. The CDR3 DNA is TGTGCCAGCAGCCAAGGGCCCAACAATGAGCAGTTCTTC.